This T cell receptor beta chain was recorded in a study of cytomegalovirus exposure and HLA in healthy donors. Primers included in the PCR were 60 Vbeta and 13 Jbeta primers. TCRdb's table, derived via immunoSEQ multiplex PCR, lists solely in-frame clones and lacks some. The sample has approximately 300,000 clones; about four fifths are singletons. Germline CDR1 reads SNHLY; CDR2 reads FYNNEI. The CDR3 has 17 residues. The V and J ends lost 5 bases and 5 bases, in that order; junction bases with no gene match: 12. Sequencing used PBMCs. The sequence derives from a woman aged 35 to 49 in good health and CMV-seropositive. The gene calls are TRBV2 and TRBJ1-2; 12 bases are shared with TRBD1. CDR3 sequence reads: CASSFPGQGAVSYGYTF. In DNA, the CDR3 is TGTGCCAGCAGTTTCCCGGGACAGGGGGCAGTATCTTATGGCTACACCTTC.